These 3 T cell receptor beta chains were all obtained from the same sample, sequenced in a study of OX40 agonist ivuxolimab in advanced cancers. Receptor amplification or capture employed the immunoSEQ multiplex PCR assay. TCRdb stores this immuneACCESS table with in-frame sequences only. Part of the clones is absent; in the studies checked, under half of the shortfall reflects unresolved V genes, and no reason is known for the rest. The sample table holds 98,000 or so clones, of which roughly 90% were seen once. The ten top clones hold around 0.7% of the sample. The sequenced sample was CD4+ or CD8+ T cells sorted from blood, obtained in a trial of the OX40 agonist ivuxolimab. The receptors were sampled from an adult with an advanced solid tumor such as melanoma, head and neck, liver or kidney cancer.

The rearrangement joins TRBV19 to TRBJ2-3, with 8 bases lining up with TRBD2. The CDR3 sequence is 17 residues long. Germline values: CDR1 LNHDA, CDR2 SQIVND (reference sequence). Germline trimming cut 3 bases from V and 0 bases from J; bases unmatched to any gene: 8. CDR3 bases: TGTGCCAGTAGTATTGGCCTAGCGGGTTCTAGCACAGATACGCAGTATTTT. Translated: CASSIGLAGSSTDTQYF.

The chain has TRBV5-1 and TRBJ1-4, with D unresolved. The CDR3 consists of 14 residues. V shed 0 bases and J shed 4 bases, with 7 bases lying between them. The germline V gene has CDR1 SGHRS and CDR2 YFSETQ. The CDR3 DNA sequence: TGCGCCAGCAGCTTGGACAGATATAATGAAAAACTGTTTTTT. Translation: CASSLDRYNEKLFF.

This chain connects TRBV6-6 to TRBJ1-1; 9 bases align to TRBD1. V dropped 4 bases and J dropped 5; count of bases not matched to a gene: 11. Germline-derived CDR1 and CDR2 are MNHNY and SVGAGI (reference sequence). The CDR3 is 16 amino acids. This CDR3 is CASSSGTGYGETEAFF. DNA for the CDR3: TGTGCCAGCAGTTCCGGGACAGGGTATGGTGAGACTGAAGCTTTCTTT.